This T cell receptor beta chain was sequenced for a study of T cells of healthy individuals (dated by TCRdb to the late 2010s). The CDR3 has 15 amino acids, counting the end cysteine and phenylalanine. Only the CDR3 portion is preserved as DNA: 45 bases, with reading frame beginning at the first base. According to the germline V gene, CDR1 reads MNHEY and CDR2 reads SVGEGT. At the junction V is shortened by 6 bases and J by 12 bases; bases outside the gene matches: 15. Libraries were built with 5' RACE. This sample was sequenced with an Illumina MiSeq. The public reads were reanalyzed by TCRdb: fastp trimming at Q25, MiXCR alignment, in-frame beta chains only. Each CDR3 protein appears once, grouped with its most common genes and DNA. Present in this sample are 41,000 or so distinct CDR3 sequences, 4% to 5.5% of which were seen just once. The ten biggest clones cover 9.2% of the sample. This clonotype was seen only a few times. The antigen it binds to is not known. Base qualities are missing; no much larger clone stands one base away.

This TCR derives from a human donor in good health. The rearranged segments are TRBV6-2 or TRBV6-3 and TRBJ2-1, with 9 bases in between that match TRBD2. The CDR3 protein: CASRQGRGGISTQFF. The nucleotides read TGTGCCAGCAGACAGGGGCGGGGGGGAATAAGCACGCAGTTCTTC.